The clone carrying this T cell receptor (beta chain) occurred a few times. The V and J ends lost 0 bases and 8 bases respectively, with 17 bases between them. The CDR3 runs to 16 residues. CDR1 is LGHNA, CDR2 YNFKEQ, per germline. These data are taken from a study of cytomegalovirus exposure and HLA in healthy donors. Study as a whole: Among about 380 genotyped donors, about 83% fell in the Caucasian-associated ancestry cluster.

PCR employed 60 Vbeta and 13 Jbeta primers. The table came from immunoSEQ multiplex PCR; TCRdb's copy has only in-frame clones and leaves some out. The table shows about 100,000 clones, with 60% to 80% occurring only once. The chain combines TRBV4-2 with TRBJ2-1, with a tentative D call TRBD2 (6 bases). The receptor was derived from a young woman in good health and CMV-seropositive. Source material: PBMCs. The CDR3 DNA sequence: TGTGCCAGCAGCCAAGAGGCCAAGGAGGGTGTGGATGAGCAGTTCTTC. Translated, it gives CASSQEAKEGVDEQFF.